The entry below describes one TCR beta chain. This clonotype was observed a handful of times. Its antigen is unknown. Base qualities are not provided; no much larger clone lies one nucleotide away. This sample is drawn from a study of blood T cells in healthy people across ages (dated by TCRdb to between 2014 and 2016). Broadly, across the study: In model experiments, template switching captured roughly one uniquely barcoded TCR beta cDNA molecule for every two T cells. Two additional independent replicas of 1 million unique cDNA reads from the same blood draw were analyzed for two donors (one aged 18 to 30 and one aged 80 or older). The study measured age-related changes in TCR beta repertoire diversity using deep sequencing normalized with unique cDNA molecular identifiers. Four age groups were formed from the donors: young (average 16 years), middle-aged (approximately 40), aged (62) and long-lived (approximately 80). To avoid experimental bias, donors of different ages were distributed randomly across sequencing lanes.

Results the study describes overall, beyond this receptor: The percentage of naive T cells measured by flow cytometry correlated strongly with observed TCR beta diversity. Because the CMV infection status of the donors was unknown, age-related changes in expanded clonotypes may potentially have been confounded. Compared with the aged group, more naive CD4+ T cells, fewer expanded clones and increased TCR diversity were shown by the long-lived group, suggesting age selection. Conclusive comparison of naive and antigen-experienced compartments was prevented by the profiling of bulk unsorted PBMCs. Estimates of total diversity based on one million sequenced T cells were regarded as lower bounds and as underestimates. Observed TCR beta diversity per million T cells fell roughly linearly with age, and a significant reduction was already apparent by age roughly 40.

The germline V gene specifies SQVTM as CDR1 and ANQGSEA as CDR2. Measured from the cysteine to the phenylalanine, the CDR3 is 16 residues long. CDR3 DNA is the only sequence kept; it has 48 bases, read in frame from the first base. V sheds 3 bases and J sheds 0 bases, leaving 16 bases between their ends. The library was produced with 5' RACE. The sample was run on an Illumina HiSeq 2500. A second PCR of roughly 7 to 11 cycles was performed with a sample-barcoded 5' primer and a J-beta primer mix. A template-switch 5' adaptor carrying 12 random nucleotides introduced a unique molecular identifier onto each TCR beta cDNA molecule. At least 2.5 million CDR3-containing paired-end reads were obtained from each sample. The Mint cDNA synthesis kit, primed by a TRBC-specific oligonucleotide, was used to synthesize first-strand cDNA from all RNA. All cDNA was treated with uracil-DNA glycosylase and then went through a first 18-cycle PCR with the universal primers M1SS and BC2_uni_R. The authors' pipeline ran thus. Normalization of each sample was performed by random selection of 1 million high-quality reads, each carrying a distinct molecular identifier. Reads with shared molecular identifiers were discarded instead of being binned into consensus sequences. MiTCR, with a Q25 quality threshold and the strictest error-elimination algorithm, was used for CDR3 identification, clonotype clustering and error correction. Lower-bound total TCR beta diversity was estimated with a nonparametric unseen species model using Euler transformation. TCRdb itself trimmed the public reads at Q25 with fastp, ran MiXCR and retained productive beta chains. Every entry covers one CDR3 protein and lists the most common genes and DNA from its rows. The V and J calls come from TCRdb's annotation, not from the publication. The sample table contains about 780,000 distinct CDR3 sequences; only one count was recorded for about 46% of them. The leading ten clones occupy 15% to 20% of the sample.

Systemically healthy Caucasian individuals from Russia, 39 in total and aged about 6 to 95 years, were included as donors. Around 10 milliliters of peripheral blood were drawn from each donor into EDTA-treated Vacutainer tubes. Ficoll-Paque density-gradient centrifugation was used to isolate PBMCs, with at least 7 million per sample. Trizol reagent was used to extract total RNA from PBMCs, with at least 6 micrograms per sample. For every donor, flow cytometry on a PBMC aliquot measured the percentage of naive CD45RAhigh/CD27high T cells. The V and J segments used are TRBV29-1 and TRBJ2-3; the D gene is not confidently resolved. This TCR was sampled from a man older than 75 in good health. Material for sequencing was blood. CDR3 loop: CSVDTPSNPSTDTQYF. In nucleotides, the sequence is TGCAGCGTTGACACCCCCAGTAACCCTAGCACAGATACGCAGTATTTT.